Presented here are 20 T cell receptor beta chains from one specimen sequenced in a study of shared clonotypes between healthy human individuals (TCRdb year 2020). Library creation used the immunoSEQ multiplex PCR assay. The table comes from immuneACCESS by way of TCRdb, which keeps in-frame sequences with V and J called. Part of the clones is missing from these tables; in studies checked, under half for an unresolved V gene and the rest for unknown reasons. Counted in this sample were approximately 1,000,000 clones; 78% of them appeared once. The ten largest clones add up to around 0.47% of the sample. The sequenced sample was memory CD4+ T cells from PBMCs. Per the publication, the cell subset or site label means: CD45RA-negative fraction. These receptor sequences come from a man younger than 35 in good health. Some clones in this sample may be carry-over from other donors' samples.

This clone appeared a single time. J is TRBJ1-2 and V is TRBV21-1. TRBV21-1 is a known pseudogene. The CDR3 contains 15 residues. The CDR3 DNA follows: TGTGCCAGCAGCAAAGCGCGGGGGGAGCCCTATGGCTACACCTTC. Amino acid sequence: CASSKARGEPYGYTF.

Concerning this clone itself: Different DNA sequences within this sample yield the same CDR3. The V gene is TRBV28, the J gene TRBJ1-1, with D unclear. The V and J ends lost 1 base and 3 bases respectively, with 3 bases between them. In germline, CDR1 is MDHEN, CDR2 SYDVKM. The CDR3 consists of 12 residues. Here the CDR3 reads CASSLLDTEAFF. CDR3 DNA: TGTGCCAGCAGTTTATTGGACACTGAAGCTTTCTTT.

The chain has TRBV28 and TRBJ2-7, with D tentatively TRBD2 (5 bases). The germline gives CDR1 MDHEN, CDR2 SYDVKM. V dropped 7 bases and J dropped 0 bases, with 13 bases sitting between them. The CDR3 covers 14 residues. CDR3 DNA sequence: TGTGCCAGCAACTTCGGGGTGAGCTCCTACGAGCAGTACTTC. It translates to CASNFGVSSYEQYF.

With respect to this clone: Other DNA sequences within the sample encode an identical CDR3. The DNA of the CDR3 is TGTGCCAGCTCCGCGGGAAGGTACAATGAGCAGTTCTTC. Residues: CASSAGRYNEQFF. The chain couples TRBV7-3 to TRBJ2-1, with D maybe TRBD2 (6 bases). V lost 8 bases and J lost 4, with 12 bases in between. CDR1 and CDR2 (germline): SGHTA, FQGTGA. The CDR3 sequence is 13 residues long.

The chain links TRBV9 to TRBJ2-7, with 13 bases aligning to TRBD2. V dropped 3 bases and J dropped 2; count of bases not matched to a gene: 5. The CDR3 sequence is 16 residues long. The germline gives CDR1 SGDLS, CDR2 YYNGEE. The chain's CDR3 is CASSARGTSGAYEQYF. The CDR3, as DNA: TGTGCCAGCAGCGCGAGGGGGACTAGCGGGGCCTACGAGCAGTACTTC.

This chain joins TRBV11-2 and TRBJ2-2, with D possibly matching TRBD2 (6 bases). The CDR3 totals 16 residues. The V end was cut by 5 bases, the J end by 0 bases, with 13 bases between. Germline assignment: CDR1 SGHAT and CDR2 FQNNGV. Written as DNA, the CDR3 is TGTGCCAGCAGCCCCGGAGGAGGGACGAACACCGGGGAGCTGTTTTTT. It is translated as CASSPGGGTNTGELFF.

This clone was seen a few times. CDR3 sequence (DNA): TGTGCCAGCAGTCCCGCGTCCGGCTACACCTTC. Its translation: CASSPASGYTF. The genes are TRBV6-6 and TRBJ1-2; D gene unclear. The germline V and J ends were trimmed by 5 bases and 8 bases, with 9 bases remaining between them. This CDR3 comprises 11 residues. CDR1 is MNHNY, CDR2 SVGAGI, per germline (reference sequence).

As concerns this clone: A much larger clone is a single base away; this may be a read error. V and J are TRBV11-2 and TRBJ2-3; no firm D call. Looked up from germline, CDR1 is SGHAT and CDR2 is FQNNGV. V was shortened by 0 bases and J by 4 bases, with 2 bases between the two germline ends. The CDR3 length is 12 residues. CDR3 DNA: TGTGCCAGCAGCTTAGAGGCAGATACGCAGTATTTT. Residues: CASSLEADTQYF.

The chain is built from TRBV28 and TRBJ2-7; 12 bases align to TRBD2. Trimming at V came to 7 bases and at J to 2 bases, leaving 15 bases not matched to a gene. Looked up from germline, CDR1 is MDHEN and CDR2 is SYDVKM. This CDR3 has 18 amino acids. The CDR3 DNA sequence: TGTGCCAGCACCCCATCAGGACTAGCGGGATCAGGGGCCTACGAGCAGTACTTC. Translating it yields CASTPSGLAGSGAYEQYF.

The chain has TRBV7-7 and TRBJ2-1, with 9 positions matching TRBD1. The CDR3 has 15 amino acids. CDR1 SSHAT and CDR2 FNYEAQ come from the germline V gene (reference sequence). The V gene end was trimmed by 5 bases and the J gene end by 8 bases; junction bases not matched to a gene: 10. In nucleotides, the CDR3 is TGTGCCAGCAGCCCCTTGGGACAGGGAGGCCATGAGCAGTTCTTC. Its protein product is CASSPLGQGGHEQFF.

The chain links TRBV5-1 to TRBJ1-6; D gene uncertain. The CDR3 runs to 15 residues. Looked up from germline, CDR1 is SGHRS and CDR2 is YFSETQ. Trimming cost V 0 bases and J 9 bases, with 13 bases left between them. The DNA for the CDR3 is TGCGCCAGCAGCTTGGACGGAGGTAGAGTTTCACCCCTCCACTTT. This translates into CASSLDGGRVSPLHF.

This clone was seen only a few times. At the DNA level, this CDR3 is encoded by other sequences in the same sample as well. This rearrangement joins TRBV2 to TRBJ2-5; no clear D gene. Germline CDR1 reads SNHLY; CDR2 reads FYNNEI. V lost 6 bases and J lost 2, with 1 base in between. CDR3 size: 10 residues. The CDR3 reads CASRQETQYF. The DNA of the CDR3 is TGTGCCAGCAGACAAGAGACCCAGTACTTC.

The chain combines TRBV28 with TRBJ1-4; TRBD1 matches at 12 bases. J gave up 11 bases and V 1 base, and 11 bases lay outside the gene matches. CDR1 MDHEN and CDR2 SYDVKM come from the germline V gene. This CDR3 has 17 amino acids. The CDR3 reads CASSLSGQGAARGKLFF. CDR3 coding DNA: TGTGCCAGCAGTTTATCGGGACAGGGGGCCGCCCGAGGGAAACTGTTTTTT.

The CDR3 protein is CATAVSGSTDTQYF. Here the CDR3 DNA reads TGTGCCACCGCGGTTAGCGGAAGCACAGATACGCAGTATTTT. This rearrangement joins TRBV10-3 to TRBJ2-3; TRBD2 is a possible D gene (6 bases). Germline V gene data show CDR1 as ENHRY and CDR2 as SYGVKD. The CDR3 totals 14 residues. Deletions cut 10 bases from V and 0 bases from J, with 14 bases between.

This clone was recorded a few times. The gene calls are TRBV30 and TRBJ1-5, with D possibly matching TRBD1 (5 bases). With 2 bases removed from V and 7 bases from J, the gap between germline ends came to 15 bases. The CDR3 contains 14 residues. From germline, CDR1 is GTSNPN and CDR2 SVGIG (reference sequence). CDR3 sequence (DNA): TGTGCCTGGAGTCCACGGGGGGTGTGGCAGCCCCAGCATTTT. Its translation: CAWSPRGVWQPQHF.

The chain carries TRBV6-4 and TRBJ1-1; no definite D call. This CDR3 region has 12 residues. Trimming cost V 10 bases and J 6 bases, with 15 bases left between them. Germline V lookup: CDR1 MRHNA, CDR2 SNTAGT. This CDR3 reads CAIPPASPEAFF. In DNA form, the CDR3 reads TGTGCCATCCCACCGGCGTCCCCTGAAGCTTTCTTT.

The chain combines TRBV29-1 with TRBJ2-5; 7 bases are shared with TRBD1. The germline V gene encodes CDR1 SQVTM and CDR2 ANQGSEA. The CDR3 loop spans 12 amino acids. V lost 6 bases, J lost 3 bases, and 4 bases stayed unmatched. As DNA, the CDR3 is TGCAGCGTAACCGGGACAGAAGAGACCCAGTACTTC. Protein sequence: CSVTGTEETQYF.

The rearrangement links TRBV7-2 to TRBJ2-5, with TRBD1 identical over 11 bases. With 2 bases clipped from V and 2 bases from J, the junction kept 4 bases outside the gene matches. The CDR3 length is 16 residues. The V gene's germline CDR1 is SGHTA and CDR2 FQGNSA. This CDR3 is CASSLSGTGGQETQYF. Here the CDR3 DNA reads TGTGCCAGCAGCTTATCAGGGACAGGGGGACAAGAGACCCAGTACTTC.

V and J are TRBV5-1 and TRBJ1-4; D is unclear. The length of the CDR3 is 13 residues. Trimming removed 3 bases at V and 5 bases at J, with 8 bases between. Germline values: CDR1 SGHRS, CDR2 YFSETQ. The CDR3 sequence is CASSSQSNEKLFF. CDR3 in DNA: TGCGCCAGCAGCTCCCAGAGCAATGAAAAACTGTTTTTT.

In regard to this clone: The same CDR3 also results from other DNA sequences found in this sample. The V gene is TRBV5-4, the J gene TRBJ1-1; no reliable D call. Germline CDR1 SGHNT, CDR2 YYREEE (reference sequence). V gave up 0 bases and J gave up 2 bases, with 8 bases separating them. The CDR3 spans 14 residues. This chain's CDR3 is CASSLDSLNTEAFF. Here the CDR3 DNA reads TGTGCCAGCAGCTTGGATAGCTTAAACACTGAAGCTTTCTTT. Filled out from reference TRBV5-4 and TRBJ1-1, the complete variable domain reads ETGVTQSPTHLIKTRGQQVTLRCSSQSGHNTVSWYQQALGQGPQFIFQYYREEENGRGNFPPRFSGLQFPNYSSELNVNALELDDSALYLCASSLDSLNTEAFFGQGTRLTVV.